The rows below give T cell receptor beta chains drawn from one sample of a study of OX40 agonist ivuxolimab in advanced cancers. Libraries were prepared by immunoSEQ multiplex PCR; TCRdb keeps only in-frame clonotypes and omits some of them. The profile covers just over 70,000 clones, with 84% appearing a single time and roughly 0.8% taken by the ten largest. The input for sequencing was CD4+ or CD8+ T cells sorted from blood, taken in a trial of the OX40 agonist ivuxolimab. These receptors were collected from an adult with an advanced solid tumor such as melanoma, head and neck, liver or kidney cancer. Each CDR3 is given without its conserved first and last residue. D genes are given only for firm matches.

d_call: -
v_call: TRBV4-2
cdr3_aa: ASSLTRGGTSADYGYT

d_call: -
v_call: TRBV5-5
cdr3_aa: ASSLGGDNYGYT

d_call: TRBD2
v_call: TRBV30
cdr3_aa: AWSGGLVGAGELF

d_call: TRBD2
v_call: TRBV9
cdr3_aa: ASGGTNYEQY

d_call: TRBD2
v_call: TRBV5-1
cdr3_aa: ASSLIAGGLYEQY

d_call: TRBD1
v_call: TRBV29-1
cdr3_aa: SSGQGPEQF

d_call: -
v_call: TRBV11-1
cdr3_aa: ASSLDARGQGQY

d_call: -
v_call: TRBV5-4
cdr3_aa: ASSSDRSTDTQY

d_call: TRBD2
v_call: TRBV30
cdr3_aa: AWKLGGGSYEQY

d_call: TRBD1
v_call: TRBV4-2
cdr3_aa: ASSRDRGSYGYT

d_call: TRBD2
v_call: TRBV11-2
cdr3_aa: ASSLSGLAQETQY

d_call: TRBD2
v_call: TRBV19
cdr3_aa: ASSSSGGAGQTQY

d_call: -
v_call: TRBV2
cdr3_aa: ASTLLGPPGRGTDTQY

d_call: TRBD2
v_call: TRBV25-1
cdr3_aa: ASSEWEGKTQY

d_call: TRBD1
v_call: TRBV11-3
cdr3_aa: ASSRTGLGEQY

d_call: -
v_call: TRBV5-5
cdr3_aa: ASSLGGDLHT

d_call: TRBD2
v_call: TRBV2
cdr3_aa: ASRRGLAGVADTQY

d_call: TRBD2
v_call: TRBV10-3
cdr3_aa: AIRTSPGLAGGPADTQY

d_call: -
v_call: TRBV19
cdr3_aa: ASSLNPGSNQPQH

d_call: TRBD2
v_call: TRBV7-2
cdr3_aa: ASSLGLAGAQETQY

d_call: -
v_call: TRBV28
cdr3_aa: ASSPSLGIREQY

d_call: TRBD2
v_call: TRBV7-7
cdr3_aa: ASSFGTKDGELF

d_call: -
v_call: TRBV9
cdr3_aa: ASGRGAGPFSGNTIY

d_call: TRBD2
v_call: TRBV5-1
cdr3_aa: ASSPRTSSTDTQY

d_call: -
v_call: TRBV4-1
cdr3_aa: ASSQDEGQPQH

d_call: -
v_call: TRBV30
cdr3_aa: AWGALNSLEAF

d_call: -
v_call: TRBV5-4
cdr3_aa: ASSFGTLNEQF

d_call: TRBD1
v_call: TRBV28
cdr3_aa: ASSRTGAYPNTEAF

d_call: -
v_call: TRBV11-3
cdr3_aa: ASSLTPGSYNEQF

d_call: -
v_call: TRBV6-1
cdr3_aa: ASSELYGYT

d_call: -
v_call: TRBV7-2
cdr3_aa: ASSLVQTTNYGYT

d_call: TRBD2
v_call: TRBV27
cdr3_aa: ASSLLAGTTGELF

d_call: -
v_call: TRBV9
cdr3_aa: ASSVVPSTLSNEQF